A single sample gave rise to the 9 T cell receptor beta chains below, sequenced in a study of Ad26.COV2.S vaccination and SARS-CoV-2 variants (dated by TCRdb to about 2021). To prepare the library, the immunoSEQ multiplex PCR assay was applied. TCRdb retrieved this table from immuneACCESS and kept in-frame rearrangements only. Not all clones are present; in checked studies, unresolved V genes account for under half, and no reason is known for the remainder. In this sample the table shows roughly 350,000 clones, 75% to 90% of which occur a single time. Around 11% of the sample is taken by the ten largest. Per the publication, the treatment or condition label means: roughly 18 received Ad26.COV2.S at low or high dose, single or two shots; several received placebo; per-sample allocation not given. Repertoires of vaccine and placebo recipients were sequenced from samples taken on day 63 after the first injection.

Material: peripheral blood, obtained in a trial of Ad26.COV2.S vaccine versus placebo. The receptor source for this set is a person between 18 and 65 years old who received the Ad26.COV2.S COVID-19 vaccine or a placebo.

The chain recombines TRBV7-9 with TRBJ1-1, with a possible D match to TRBD1 (6 bases). The CDR3 loop spans 14 amino acids. Germline V gives CDR1 SEHNR, CDR2 FQNEAQ (reference sequence). V lost 4 bases and J 7 bases, leaving 16 bases between the germline ends. This chain's CDR3 is CASSSYGGASEAFF. The CDR3 coding sequence is TGTGCCAGCAGCTCTTATGGGGGGGCGAGTGAAGCTTTCTTT.

V usage is TRBV4-3 and J usage is TRBJ2-7; 9 nucleotides align to TRBD2. The CDR3 consists of 16 residues. Germline V lookup: CDR1 LGHNA, CDR2 YSLEER. The ends lost 0 bases at V and 5 bases at J; junction bases unmatched: 8. The CDR3 nucleotides read TGCGCCAGCAGCCAAGATAGGGGTAGCGGGGGCCACGAGCAGTACTTC. Amino acids: CASSQDRGSGGHEQYF.

This clone was picked up one time. The V and J genes are TRBV10-3 and TRBJ2-5, with D perhaps TRBD2 (6 bases). The V gene lost 3 bases and the J gene lost 5 bases, with 19 bases spanning the gap. Per the germline V gene, CDR1 is ENHRY and CDR2 is SYGVKD. The CDR3 has 16 amino acids. The DNA of the CDR3 is TGTGCCATCAGTGATTCCGGGGGACGGGCGGGGGAGACCCAGTACTTC. Amino acid sequence: CAISDSGGRAGETQYF.

The chain is built from TRBV6-6 and TRBJ1-2, with a weak D call TRBD1 (5 bases). This CDR3 is 17 amino acids long. Germline assignment: CDR1 MNHNY and CDR2 SVGAGI (reference sequence). V lost 5 bases and J 3 bases, leaving 22 bases between the germline ends. The CDR3, as DNA: TGTGCCAGCAGTCATTTCCCGGACACTCGAGGACACTATGGCTACACCTTC. Translating gives CASSHFPDTRGHYGYTF.

The chain uses TRBV30 and TRBJ2-1; 8 bases fit TRBD1. V lost 2 bases and J lost 4; bases outside the gene matches: 4. Germline assignment: CDR1 GTSNPN and CDR2 SVGIG (reference sequence). This CDR3 has 14 amino acids. DNA of the CDR3: TGTGCCTGGAGTCCGCGGACAGGGTACAATGAGCAGTTCTTC. It encodes CAWSPRTGYNEQFF.

This chain links TRBV7-9 with TRBJ2-3, with 8 bases that match TRBD1. The CDR3 totals 17 residues. Germline V gene lookup returns CDR1 SEHNR and CDR2 FQNEAQ (reference sequence). J gave up 3 bases and V 4 bases, and 12 bases lay outside the gene matches. Written as DNA, the CDR3 is TGTGCCAGCAGCTCCCCGCGAGGGCAGGGGGCGACAGATACGCAGTATTTT. Translated: CASSSPRGQGATDTQYF.

J is TRBJ1-3 and V is TRBV6-2 or TRBV6-3; D is ambiguous. The length of the CDR3 is 15 residues. V lost 5 bases and J lost 0, with 11 bases in between. Germline V gene lookup returns CDR1 MNHEY and CDR2 SVGEGT. CDR3: CASSRSDLSGNTIYF. CDR3 DNA: TGTGCCAGCAGTCGATCGGATCTCTCTGGAAACACCATATATTTT.

This CDR3 reads CASSARDLFPNTEAFF. CDR3 in DNA: TGTGCCAGCAGCGCCCGGGACCTTTTCCCGAACACTGAAGCTTTCTTT. This chain joins TRBV9 and TRBJ1-1; weak D call: TRBD1 (5 bases). The CDR3 runs 16 residues. Germline V gene lookup returns CDR1 SGDLS and CDR2 YYNGEE. V was pared by 3 bases and J by 1 base, with 16 bases between.

The J gene is TRBJ1-1, the V gene TRBV28, with D unclear. V was shortened by 3 bases and J by 1 base, with 12 bases between the two germline ends. Germline CDR1 is MDHEN and CDR2 is SYDVKM. CDR3 length equals 15 residues. DNA for the CDR3: TGTGCCAGCAGTTTCTCGCTGGGTGGGAACACTGAAGCTTTCTTT. It codes for CASSFSLGGNTEAFF.